Reported below is one T cell receptor (beta chain). The sample originates from a study of cytomegalovirus exposure and HLA in healthy donors. The assay was immunoSEQ multiplex PCR, and TCRdb's table has in-frame clones only and misses some. The table includes 150,000 to 200,000 clones, about 85% detected once. The approximately 120-subject validation cohort, separate from the roughly 700-subject first cohort, included the donors. This clonotype was obtained from a young man in good health and CMV-seropositive. The sample comprised PBMCs.

The DNA of the CDR3 is TGTGCCAGCAGCCCGGGACTAGCGGGATACACCGGGGAGCTGTTTTTT. This translates into CASSPGLAGYTGELFF. This chain uses TRBV7-3 with TRBJ2-2; 13 bases match TRBD2. CDR1 is SGHTA and CDR2 is FQGTGA in the germline V gene. The CDR3 spans 16 residues. The junction had 3 bases not matched to a gene; V was cut back by 5 bases and J by 3 bases.